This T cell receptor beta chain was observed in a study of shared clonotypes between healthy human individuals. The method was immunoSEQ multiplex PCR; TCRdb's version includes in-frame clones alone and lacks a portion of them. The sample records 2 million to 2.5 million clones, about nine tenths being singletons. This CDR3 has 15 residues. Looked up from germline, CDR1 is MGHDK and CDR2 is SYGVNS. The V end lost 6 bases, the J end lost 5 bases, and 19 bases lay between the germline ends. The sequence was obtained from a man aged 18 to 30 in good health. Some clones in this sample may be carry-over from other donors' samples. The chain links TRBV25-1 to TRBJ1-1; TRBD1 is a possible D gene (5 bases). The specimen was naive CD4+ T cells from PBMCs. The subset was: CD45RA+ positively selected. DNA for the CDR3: TGTGCCAGCAGGGCCCTGGGGACCACCTTTACTGAAGCTTTCTTT. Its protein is CASRALGTTFTEAFF.